Each of the 23 T cell receptor beta chains below was sequenced from the same sample in a study of control samples from healthy donors and cancer patients. Some clones are missing from TCRdb's copy, which holds only in-frame ones; the method was immunoSEQ multiplex PCR. The data hold 80,000 to 85,000 clones, with over 75% observed a single time. Source material: blood. These receptors were collected from a woman between 50 and 59 years old in good health.

This rearrangement joins TRBV3-1 (or the pseudogene TRBV3-2) to TRBJ2-2, with 7 nucleotides matching TRBD1. Germline assignment: CDR1 LGHDT and CDR2 YNNKEL (reference sequence). After removal of 2 bases from V and 2 bases from J, the junction contained 2 bases not matched to a gene. The CDR3 contains 15 residues. This chain's CDR3 is CASSQRQGNTGELFF. The CDR3 DNA sequence: TGTGCCAGCAGCCAAAGACAGGGAAACACCGGGGAGCTGTTTTTT.

The rearrangement links TRBV27 to TRBJ2-1; D is perhaps TRBD2 (5 bases). V was shortened by 0 bases and J by 10 bases, with 13 bases between the two germline ends. Germline V lookup: CDR1 MNHEY, CDR2 SMNVEV (reference sequence). The CDR3 totals 14 residues. CDR3 nucleotide sequence: TGTGCCAGCAGTTTATCAGGGAGATTGGGAGAGCAGTTCTTC. Its translation: CASSLSGRLGEQFF.

The CDR3 DNA is TGTGCCAGCAGCGGCGTAGGGCTCTATGGCTACACCTTC. Protein sequence: CASSGVGLYGYTF. V usage is TRBV6-5 and J usage is TRBJ1-2; no clear D gene. Trimming removed 6 bases from V and 4 bases from J, with 12 bases in between. The length of the CDR3 is 13 residues. Per germline, CDR1 MNHEY and CDR2 SVGAGI.

By sample fraction, this clone is medium-sized. The chain couples TRBV2 to TRBJ2-7, with D unclear. V shed 5 bases and J shed 1 base, with 6 bases lying between them. CDR1 and CDR2 from the germline V gene are SNHLY and FYNNEI. The CDR3 is 12 amino acids. The CDR3, as DNA: TGTGCCAGCAGTCGGCAGTCCTACGAGCAGTACTTC. This gives the protein CASSRQSYEQYF.

This rearrangement joins TRBV29-1 to TRBJ2-1, with TRBD1 identical over 7 bases. The CDR3 is 13 residues long. The germline V gene has CDR1 SQVTM and CDR2 ANQGSEA. Trimming at V came to 7 bases and at J to 0 bases, leaving 3 bases not matched to a gene. The CDR3 DNA follows: TGCAGCGCGACAGGGAGCTCCTACAATGAGCAGTTCTTC. This codes for CSATGSSYNEQFF.

The chain combines TRBV30 with TRBJ1-3; D uncertain. Trimming took 1 base from V and 1 from J, leaving 5 bases between them. The germline CDR1 and CDR2 sequences are GTSNPN and SVGIG (reference sequence). CDR3 length: 13 amino acids. The CDR3 DNA follows: TGTGCCTGGAGTGGAAGATCTGGAAACACCATATATTTT. It is translated as CAWSGRSGNTIYF.

The chain employs TRBV11-2 and TRBJ2-7; D is ambiguous. V lost 1 base and J 6 bases, leaving 7 bases between the germline ends. Per the germline V gene, CDR1 is SGHAT and CDR2 is FQNNGV. The CDR3 has 12 residues. The CDR3: CASSLGQFEQYF. CDR3 in DNA: TGTGCCAGCAGCTTAGGTCAGTTCGAGCAGTACTTC.

In regard to this clone: One end of the junction is discordant with germline, which a read error may explain. This chain links TRBV11-2 with TRBJ2-5; D is uncertain. Germline-derived CDR1 and CDR2 are SGHAT and FQNNGV. The CDR3 runs to 14 residues. As DNA, the CDR3 is TGTGCCAGCAGCTTAGATCTGGTCGGCCGTACCCCTGACTTC. This translates into CASSLDLVGRTPDF.

The chain employs TRBV29-1 and TRBJ2-1, with TRBD1 as a possible D gene (8 bases). Per the germline V gene, CDR1 is SQVTM and CDR2 is ANQGSEA. Trimming cost V 5 bases and J 0 bases, with 14 bases left between them. The CDR3 totals 15 residues. Here the CDR3 DNA reads TGCAGCGTTACAGGGGGGGCCACCTCCTACAATGAGCAGTTCTTC. Protein product: CSVTGGATSYNEQFF.

J is TRBJ2-1 and V is TRBV29-1; unclear D gene. Germline CDR1 is SQVTM and CDR2 is ANQGSEA. Trimming removed 5 bases at V and 3 bases at J, with 11 bases between. The CDR3 has 13 residues. CDR3 region: CSVSPPGYNEQFF. The CDR3 coding sequence is TGCAGCGTTAGTCCCCCGGGCTACAATGAGCAGTTCTTC.

This clone was seen a single time. The rearrangement joins TRBV2 to TRBJ1-1, with unresolved D. Germline CDR1 and CDR2: SNHLY and FYNNEI. The CDR3 runs 13 residues. The V gene lost 8 bases and the J gene lost 5 bases, with 15 bases spanning the gap. DNA of the CDR3: TGTGCCAGCCAGTTAGTTGAGGGAACTGAAGCTTTCTTT. Protein: CASQLVEGTEAFF.

The genes are TRBV10-2 and TRBJ2-1; either TRBD1 or TRBD2 may supply D (5 bases each). V was shortened by 6 bases and J by 6 bases, with 12 bases between the two germline ends. The CDR3 is 13 amino acids. CDR1 and CDR2 (germline): WSHSY, SAAADI. In nucleotides, the CDR3 is TGCGCCAGCAGAGGGGTGGGGGTCAATGAGCAGTTCTTC. This sequence encodes CASRGVGVNEQFF.

This clone has a single count. For the CDR3, the DNA is TGTGCCAGCTCACCGGGAACACCAGGGACCGAGCAGTACTTC. It specifies CASSPGTPGTEQYF. The V call is TRBV18, the J call TRBJ2-7; the D gene could be TRBD1 or TRBD2 (5 bases each). The ends were cut back, 3 bases at V and 6 bases at J, with 15 bases in the middle. The germline V gene encodes CDR1 KGHSH and CDR2 LQKENI. This CDR3 spans 14 amino acids. Filled out from reference TRBV18 and TRBJ2-7, the complete variable domain reads NAGVMQNPRHLVRRRGQEARLRCSPMKGHSHVYWYRQLPEEGLKFMVYLQKENIIDESGMPKERFSAEFPKEGPSILRIQQVVRGDSAAYFCASSPGTPGTEQYFGPGTRLTVT.

The chain joins TRBV15 to TRBJ2-2; 7 bases are shared with TRBD1. The CDR3 runs to 17 residues. The V gene's germline CDR1 is LNHNV and CDR2 YYDKDF (reference sequence). The J segment lost 2 bases and the V segment lost 2 bases, leaving 8 bases of the junction unmatched. The CDR3 loop reads CATSRSKGASNTGELFF. The CDR3 region has the DNA TGTGCCACCAGCAGAAGTAAGGGGGCCTCTAACACCGGGGAGCTGTTTTTT.

V is TRBV5-1 and J is TRBJ2-7; no clear D gene. Between the trimmed V and J ends, which lost 3 bases and 3 bases, there was a span of 4 bases. This CDR3 spans 11 amino acids. The V gene's germline CDR1 is SGHRS and CDR2 YFSETQ. For the CDR3, the DNA is TGCGCCAGCAGCTCCTACTACGAGCAGTACTTC. The encoded protein is CASSSYYEQYF.

Note on this clone: At one end the junction does not follow the germline gene, possibly because of a read error. The J gene is TRBJ1-3, the V gene TRBV5-1; TRBD1 aligns across 11 bases. There are 15 residues in the CDR3. Germline V gene sequence: CDR1 SGHRS, CDR2 YFSETQ. The CDR3 protein is CASRLDRGHGNTIYF. The CDR3 coding sequence is TGCGCCAGCAGGTTGGACAGGGGGCATGGAAACACCATATATTTT.

The gene calls are TRBV30 and TRBJ1-5, with a tentative D call TRBD1 (5 bases). This CDR3 contains 13 residues. Between the trimmed V and J ends, which lost 0 bases and 5 bases, there was a span of 8 bases. Germline values: CDR1 GTSNPN, CDR2 SVGIG (reference sequence). The DNA of the CDR3 is TGTGCCTGGAGTGTAGAAGGGGATCAGCCCCAGCATTTT. It codes for CAWSVEGDQPQHF.

The chain carries TRBV6-1 and TRBJ1-4; the D is unclear. V lost 1 base and J 6 bases, leaving 18 bases between the germline ends. The CDR3 consists of 17 residues. Germline lookup yields CDR1 MNHNS and CDR2 SASEGT. The CDR3 DNA reads as TGTGCCAGCAGTGAAGAGGGTGTAGGAGCAGCTTATGAAAAACTGTTTTTT. It yields the protein CASSEEGVGAAYEKLFF.

The sample holds one count of this clone. The J gene is TRBJ2-7, the V gene TRBV6-5; TRBD2 is a possible D gene (7 bases). This CDR3 has 15 amino acids. CDR1 and CDR2 from the germline V gene are MNHEY and SVGAGI. V shed 6 bases and J shed 4 bases, with 19 bases lying between them. The CDR3 bases are TGTGCCAGCAGCCCGTCCGGCGGGGGCCTGTACGAGCAGTACTTC. Amino acid sequence: CASSPSGGGLYEQYF.

The chain employs TRBV7-2 and TRBJ1-2; D unresolved. The V end lost 4 bases, the J end lost 3 bases, and 9 bases lay between the germline ends. The CDR3 totals 13 residues. In germline, CDR1 is SGHTA, CDR2 FQGNSA. The CDR3 is CASSWDGDYGYTF. The CDR3 nucleotides are TGTGCCAGCAGCTGGGATGGGGACTATGGCTACACCTTC.

The chain recombines TRBV25-1 with TRBJ1-3, with 9 positions matching TRBD1. V shed 3 bases and J 3 bases; nucleotides not matched to a gene: 6. Per germline, CDR1 MGHDK and CDR2 SYGVNS. The length of the CDR3 is 16 residues. CDR3 protein: CASSDLGQGGGNTIYF. In nucleotides, the CDR3 is TGTGCCAGCAGTGATTTGGGACAGGGAGGTGGAAACACCATATATTTT.

V and J are TRBV6-6 and TRBJ2-3; 10 bases map to TRBD1. This CDR3 region has 16 residues. After removal of 0 bases from V and 4 bases from J, the junction contained 4 bases not matched to a gene. The germline V gene encodes CDR1 MNHNY and CDR2 SVGAGI (reference sequence). The CDR3 DNA follows: TGTGCCAGCAGTTACTCTTCGACAGGGGGCTCAGATACGCAGTATTTT. Amino acids: CASSYSSTGGSDTQYF.

The V and J genes are TRBV30 and TRBJ1-3, with D uncertain. V was clipped by 0 bases and J by 4 bases, with 10 bases between them. The V gene's germline CDR1 is GTSNPN and CDR2 SVGIG (reference sequence). The CDR3 sequence is 14 residues long. Here the CDR3 reads CAWSVSPAGNTIYF. Written as DNA, the CDR3 is TGTGCCTGGAGTGTTTCCCCAGCCGGAAACACCATATATTTT.